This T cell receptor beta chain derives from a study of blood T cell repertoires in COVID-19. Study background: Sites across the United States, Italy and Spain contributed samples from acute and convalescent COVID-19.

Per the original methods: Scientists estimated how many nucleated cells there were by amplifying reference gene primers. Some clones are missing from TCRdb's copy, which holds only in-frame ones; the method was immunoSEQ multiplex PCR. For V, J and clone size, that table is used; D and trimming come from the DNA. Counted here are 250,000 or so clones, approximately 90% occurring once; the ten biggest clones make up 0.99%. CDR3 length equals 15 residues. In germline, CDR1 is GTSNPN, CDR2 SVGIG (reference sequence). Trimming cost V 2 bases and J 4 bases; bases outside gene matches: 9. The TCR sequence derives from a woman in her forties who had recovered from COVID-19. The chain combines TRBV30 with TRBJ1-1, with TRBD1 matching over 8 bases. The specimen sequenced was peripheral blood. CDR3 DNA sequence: TGTGCCTGGAGTCGGTTTCAGGGGGCGTCCACTGAAGCTTTCTTT. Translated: CAWSRFQGASTEAFF.